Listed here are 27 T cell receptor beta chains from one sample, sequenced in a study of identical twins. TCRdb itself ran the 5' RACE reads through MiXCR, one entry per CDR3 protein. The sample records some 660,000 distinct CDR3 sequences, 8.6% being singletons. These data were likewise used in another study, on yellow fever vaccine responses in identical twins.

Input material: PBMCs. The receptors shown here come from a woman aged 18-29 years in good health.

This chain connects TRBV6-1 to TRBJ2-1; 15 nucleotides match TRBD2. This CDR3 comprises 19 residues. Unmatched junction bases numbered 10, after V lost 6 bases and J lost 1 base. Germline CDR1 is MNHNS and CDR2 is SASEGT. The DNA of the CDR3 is TGTGCCAGCAGCCTGGGGGGGACTAGCGGGAGGCCTTCCTACAATGAGCAGTTCTTC. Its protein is CASSLGGTSGRPSYNEQFF.

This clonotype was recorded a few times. DNA for the CDR3: TGTGCCAGCAGCTCTGGGGCAGGACCTGAAGCTTTCTTT. Encoded protein: CASSSGAGPEAFF. J is TRBJ1-1 and V is TRBV7-9; a weak D match, TRBD1 (5 bases). The CDR3 is made up of 13 amino acids. Germline lookup yields CDR1 SEHNR and CDR2 FQNEAQ (reference sequence). The ends were cut back, 4 bases at V and 6 bases at J, with 12 bases in the middle. Based on the CDR3 plus reference TRBV7-9 and TRBJ1-1, the full variable domain is DTGVSQNPRHKITKRGQNVTFRCDPISEHNRLYWYRQTLGQGPEFLTYFQNEAQLEKSRLLSDRFSAERPKGSFSTLEIQRTEQGDSAMYLCASSSGAGPEAFFGQGTRLTVV.

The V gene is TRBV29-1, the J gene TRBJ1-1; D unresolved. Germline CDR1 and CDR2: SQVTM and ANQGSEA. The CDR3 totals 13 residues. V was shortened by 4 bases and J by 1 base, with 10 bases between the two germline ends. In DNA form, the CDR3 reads TGCAGCGTTGTTCCCACGGGGAACACTGAAGCTTTCTTT. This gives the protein CSVVPTGNTEAFF.

The CDR3 is CATSEPGSSNQPQHF. The CDR3 DNA reads TGTGCCACCAGCGAACCAGGGTCTAGCAATCAGCCCCAGCATTTT. This sequence joins TRBV15 and TRBJ1-5, with D perhaps TRBD1 (5 bases). This CDR3 has 15 amino acids. Germline V CDR1 and CDR2: LNHNV, YYDKDF (reference sequence). With 5 bases removed from V and 0 bases from J, the gap between germline ends came to 11 bases.

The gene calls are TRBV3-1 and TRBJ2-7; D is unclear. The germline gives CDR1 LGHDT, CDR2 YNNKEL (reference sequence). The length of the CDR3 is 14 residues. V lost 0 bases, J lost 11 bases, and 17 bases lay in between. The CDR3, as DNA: TGTGCCAGCAGCCAAGATCTACCCCCGGGTCAGGAGTACTTC. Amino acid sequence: CASSQDLPPGQEYF.

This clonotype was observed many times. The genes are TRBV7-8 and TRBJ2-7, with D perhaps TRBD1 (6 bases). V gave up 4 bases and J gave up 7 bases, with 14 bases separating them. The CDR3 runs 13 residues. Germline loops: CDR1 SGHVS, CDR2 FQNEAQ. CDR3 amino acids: CASSYSQGSEQYF. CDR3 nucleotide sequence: TGTGCCAGCAGCTACTCACAGGGCTCGGAGCAGTACTTC.

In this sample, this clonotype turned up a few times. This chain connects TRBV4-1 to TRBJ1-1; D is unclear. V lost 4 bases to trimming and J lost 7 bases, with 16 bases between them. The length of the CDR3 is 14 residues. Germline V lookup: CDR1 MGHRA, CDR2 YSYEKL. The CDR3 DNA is TGCGCCAGCAGCCCCCGGGGAGCGCTACGTGAAGCTTTCTTT. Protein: CASSPRGALREAFF.

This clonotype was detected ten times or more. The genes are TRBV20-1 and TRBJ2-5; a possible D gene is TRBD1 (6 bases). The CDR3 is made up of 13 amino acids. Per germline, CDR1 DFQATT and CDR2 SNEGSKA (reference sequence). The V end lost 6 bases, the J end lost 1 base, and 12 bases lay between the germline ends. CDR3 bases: TGCAGTGCAACGGACAGCTTCCAAGAGACCCAGTACTTC. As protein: CSATDSFQETQYF.

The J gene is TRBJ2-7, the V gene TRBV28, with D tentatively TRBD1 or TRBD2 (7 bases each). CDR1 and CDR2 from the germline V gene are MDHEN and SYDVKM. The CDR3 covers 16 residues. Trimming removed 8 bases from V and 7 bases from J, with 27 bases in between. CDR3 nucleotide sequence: TGTGCCAGCCGCGGGAGAGGCAGGGGGGCTTCGGGAGAGCAGTACTTC. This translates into CASRGRGRGASGEQYF.

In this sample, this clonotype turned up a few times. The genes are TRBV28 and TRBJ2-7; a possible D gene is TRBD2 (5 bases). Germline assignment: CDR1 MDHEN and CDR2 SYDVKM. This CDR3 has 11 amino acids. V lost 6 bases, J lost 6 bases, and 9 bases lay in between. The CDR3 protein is CASRGAVEQYF. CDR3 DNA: TGTGCCAGCAGGGGAGCGGTCGAGCAGTACTTC.

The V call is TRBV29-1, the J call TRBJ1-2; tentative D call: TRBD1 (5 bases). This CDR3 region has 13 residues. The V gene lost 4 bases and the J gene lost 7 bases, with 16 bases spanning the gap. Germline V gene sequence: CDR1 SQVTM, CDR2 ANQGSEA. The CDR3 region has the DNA TGCAGCGTTGCGGGGGGAAAAACTCCTGGCTACACCTTC. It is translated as CSVAGGKTPGYTF. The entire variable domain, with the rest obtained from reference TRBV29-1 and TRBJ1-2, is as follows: SAVISQKPSRDICQRGTSLTIQCQVDSQVTMMFWYRQQPGQSLTLIATANQGSEATYESGFVIDKFPISRPNLTFSTLTVSNMSPEDSSIYLCSVAGGKTPGYTFGSGTRLTVV.

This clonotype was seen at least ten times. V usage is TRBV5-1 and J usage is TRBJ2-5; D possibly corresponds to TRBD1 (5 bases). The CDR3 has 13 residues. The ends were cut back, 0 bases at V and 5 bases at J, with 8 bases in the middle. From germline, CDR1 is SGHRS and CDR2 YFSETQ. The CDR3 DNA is TGCGCCAGCAGCTTGGGACAGATTGAGACCCAGTACTTC. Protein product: CASSLGQIETQYF.

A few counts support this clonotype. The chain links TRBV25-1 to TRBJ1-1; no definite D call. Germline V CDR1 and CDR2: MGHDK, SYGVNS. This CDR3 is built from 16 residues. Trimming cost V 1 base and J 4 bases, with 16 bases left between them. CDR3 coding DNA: TGTGCCAGCAGTGAATCCCCACGACTGAGTTTCACTGAAGCTTTCTTT. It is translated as CASSESPRLSFTEAFF.

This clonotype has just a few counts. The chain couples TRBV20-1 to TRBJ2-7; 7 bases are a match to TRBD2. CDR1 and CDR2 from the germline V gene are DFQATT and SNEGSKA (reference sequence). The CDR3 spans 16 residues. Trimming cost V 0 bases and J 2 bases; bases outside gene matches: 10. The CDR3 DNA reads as TGCAGTGCTAGAGATCCGGACCAGCGGGACCCCTACGAGCAGTACTTC. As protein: CSARDPDQRDPYEQYF.

The CDR3 here is CASSRGTSGFSSTYNEQFF. CDR3 nucleotide sequence: TGTGCCAGCAGCCGCGGGACTAGCGGGTTCTCATCGACCTACAATGAGCAGTTCTTC. The chain carries TRBV3-1 and TRBJ2-1; 12 positions agree with TRBD2. This CDR3 region has 19 residues. Germline V CDR1 and CDR2: LGHDT, YNNKEL (reference sequence). With V trimmed by 4 bases and J by 2 bases, 12 bases remained unmatched.

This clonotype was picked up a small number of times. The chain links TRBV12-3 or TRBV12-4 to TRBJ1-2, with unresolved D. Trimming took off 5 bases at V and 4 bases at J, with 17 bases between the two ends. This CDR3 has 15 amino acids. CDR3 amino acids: CASSLGGKTSYGYTF. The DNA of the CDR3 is TGTGCCAGCAGTCTGGGAGGCAAAACGAGCTATGGCTACACCTTC.

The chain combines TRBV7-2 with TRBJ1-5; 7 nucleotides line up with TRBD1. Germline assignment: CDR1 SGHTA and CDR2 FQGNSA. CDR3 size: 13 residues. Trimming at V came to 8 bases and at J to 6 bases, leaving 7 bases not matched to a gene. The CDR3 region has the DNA TGTGCCAGCCGGGGACAGAATGGTCAGCCCCAGCATTTT. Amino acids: CASRGQNGQPQHF.

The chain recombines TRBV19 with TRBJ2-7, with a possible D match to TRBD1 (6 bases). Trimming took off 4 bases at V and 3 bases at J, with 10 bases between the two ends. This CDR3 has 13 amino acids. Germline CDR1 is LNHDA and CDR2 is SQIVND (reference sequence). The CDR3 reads CASSTGHNYEQYF. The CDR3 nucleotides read TGTGCCAGTAGTACGGGACACAACTACGAGCAGTACTTC.

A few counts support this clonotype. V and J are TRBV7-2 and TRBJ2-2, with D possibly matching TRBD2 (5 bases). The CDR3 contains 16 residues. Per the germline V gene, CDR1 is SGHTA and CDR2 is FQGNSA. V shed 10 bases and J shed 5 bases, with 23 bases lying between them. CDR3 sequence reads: CATIRRVVLNTGELFF. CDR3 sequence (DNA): TGTGCCACCATTAGGCGGGTCGTCTTGAATACCGGGGAGCTGTTTTTT.

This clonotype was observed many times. CDR3 nucleotide sequence: TGCGCCAGCAGCCAAGATAGCCTACCTCGGGAGACCCAGTACTTC. This sequence encodes CASSQDSLPRETQYF. The chain joins TRBV4-1 to TRBJ2-5; D gene unclear. CDR3 length equals 15 residues. Per germline, CDR1 MGHRA and CDR2 YSYEKL. With 0 bases removed from V and 5 bases from J, the gap between germline ends came to 13 bases.

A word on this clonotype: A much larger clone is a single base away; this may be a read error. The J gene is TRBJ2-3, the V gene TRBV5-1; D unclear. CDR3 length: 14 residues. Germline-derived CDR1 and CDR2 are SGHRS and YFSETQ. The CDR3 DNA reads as TGCGCCCGCAGCCACAAGGGTGGCACAGATACGCAGTATTTT. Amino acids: CARSHKGGTDTQYF.

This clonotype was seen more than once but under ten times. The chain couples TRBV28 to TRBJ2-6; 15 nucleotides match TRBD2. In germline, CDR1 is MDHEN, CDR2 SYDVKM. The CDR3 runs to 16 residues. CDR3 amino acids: CGTSGGDTSGANVLTF. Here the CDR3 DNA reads TGTGGGACTAGCGGGGGGGATACCTCTGGGGCCAACGTCCTGACTTTC.

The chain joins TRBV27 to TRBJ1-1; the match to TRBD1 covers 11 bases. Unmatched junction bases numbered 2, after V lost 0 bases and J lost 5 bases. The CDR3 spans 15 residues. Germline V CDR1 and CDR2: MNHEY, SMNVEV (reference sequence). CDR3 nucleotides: TGTGCCAGCAGTTTATCGGGACAGGGGGGAACTGAAGCTTTCTTT. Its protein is CASSLSGQGGTEAFF.

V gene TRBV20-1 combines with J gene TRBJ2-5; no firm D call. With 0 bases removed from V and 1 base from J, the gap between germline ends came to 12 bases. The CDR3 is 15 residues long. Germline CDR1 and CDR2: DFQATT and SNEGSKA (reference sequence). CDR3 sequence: CSARDWRSPQETQYF. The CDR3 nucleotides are TGCAGTGCTAGAGATTGGCGCTCGCCCCAAGAGACCCAGTACTTC.

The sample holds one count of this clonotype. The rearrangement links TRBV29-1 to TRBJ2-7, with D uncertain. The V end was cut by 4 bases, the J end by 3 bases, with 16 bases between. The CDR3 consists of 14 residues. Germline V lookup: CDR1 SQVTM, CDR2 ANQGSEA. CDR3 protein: CSVGEQLKGYEQYF. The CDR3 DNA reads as TGCAGCGTTGGGGAACAGCTAAAGGGCTACGAGCAGTACTTC.

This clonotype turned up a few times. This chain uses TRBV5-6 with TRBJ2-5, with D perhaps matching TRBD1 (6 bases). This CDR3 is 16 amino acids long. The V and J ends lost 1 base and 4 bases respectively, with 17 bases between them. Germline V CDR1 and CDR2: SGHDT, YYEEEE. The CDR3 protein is CASSLRSGQSGETQYF. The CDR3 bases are TGTGCCAGCAGCTTGAGATCCGGACAGAGTGGAGAGACCCAGTACTTC.

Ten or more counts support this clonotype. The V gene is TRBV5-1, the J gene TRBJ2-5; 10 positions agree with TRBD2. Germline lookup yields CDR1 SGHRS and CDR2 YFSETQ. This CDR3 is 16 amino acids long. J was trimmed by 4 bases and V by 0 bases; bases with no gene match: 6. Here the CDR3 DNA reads TGCGCCAGCAGCTTGGAATTAGCGGGAGGTCGAGAGACCCAGTACTTC. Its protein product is CASSLELAGGRETQYF.